This T cell receptor beta chain was observed in a study of T cells after yellow fever vaccination. The CDR3 has 15 residues. V was pared by 6 bases and J by 2 bases, with 4 bases of the junction left unmatched. Via MiXCR, TCRdb re-called the 5' RACE reads, giving one row per CDR3 protein. The sample consists of about 320,000 distinct CDR3 sequences, under 15% of them appearing once. This clonotype was recorded many times. The chain carries TRBV12-3 or TRBV12-4 and TRBJ1-4; 9 bases are shared with TRBD1. The material was CD4+ T cells sorted from PBMCs, obtained 15 days after the yellow fever booster vaccination. The receptor comes from a young man who received the YFV17D yellow fever vaccine. The CDR3 nucleotides are TGTGCCAGCAGACAGGGGGCATGGACTAATGAAAAACTGTTTTTT. Amino acids: CASRQGAWTNEKLFF.